The 22 T cell receptor beta chains in this list originate from one sample, sequenced in a study of T cells in Graves' hyperthyroidism and ophthalmopathy. Amplified TCR beta CDR3 regions came from RNA transcripts. HTBI primers were used for first-round RT-PCR of the TCR CDR3. TCRdb passed the multiplex PCR reads through MiXCR, listing each CDR3 protein once. The sample has around 450,000 distinct CDR3 sequences; less than 20% are singletons. The sequencing input was blood. All receptors come from a young woman with Graves' hyperthyroidism.

This clonotype was seen a handful of times. The genes are TRBV15 and TRBJ1-6; maybe TRBD1 (6 bases). The CDR3 covers 15 residues. V dropped 5 bases and J dropped 7 bases, with 15 bases sitting between them. Per germline, CDR1 LNHNV and CDR2 YYDKDF (reference sequence). In DNA form, the CDR3 reads TGTGCCACCAGCGTCAACAGGGCGATGAATTCACCCCTCCACTTT. Translated, it gives CATSVNRAMNSPLHF.

The genes are TRBV28 and TRBJ2-3; 11 nucleotides agree with TRBD2. The CDR3 loop spans 16 amino acids. Germline loops: CDR1 MDHEN, CDR2 SYDVKM. Germline trimming cut 6 bases from V and 4 bases from J; bases unmatched to any gene: 9. The CDR3 DNA sequence: TGTGCCAGCAGGCCGACTAGCGGGATTGAGTCAGATACGCAGTATTTT. As protein: CASRPTSGIESDTQYF.

The gene calls are TRBV10-3 and TRBJ2-7; D is unresolved. CDR1 is ENHRY, CDR2 SYGVKD, per germline. This CDR3 is built from 15 residues. Trimming stripped 2 bases from V and 3 bases from J, with 14 bases between. The chain's CDR3 is CAISENDRYSYEQYF. CDR3 DNA sequence: TGTGCCATCAGTGAGAATGACCGCTATAGCTACGAGCAGTACTTC.

The chain has TRBV7-8 and TRBJ2-1; 8 bases are shared with TRBD2. Germline V gene sequence: CDR1 SGHVS, CDR2 FQNEAQ. CDR3 length: 19 amino acids. Losses at the gene ends were 5 bases for V and 6 bases for J; bases not matched to a gene: 21. The CDR3 DNA reads TGTGCCAGCAGCGCCGGGGGAGCGGGAGTCACTGGTTTTAGCAATGAGCAGTTCTTC. Translated, it gives CASSAGGAGVTGFSNEQFF.

The table lists this clonotype with a few counts. The chain uses TRBV20-1 and TRBJ2-5; the D is unclear. The CDR3 sequence is 14 residues long. Trimming removed 0 bases from V and 3 bases from J, with 11 bases in between. Germline CDR1 DFQATT, CDR2 SNEGSKA (reference sequence). In nucleotides, the CDR3 is TGCAGTGCTAGAGATCTCCGGACGAAAGAGACCCAGTACTTC. Translating it yields CSARDLRTKETQYF.

This clonotype was seen just once. A much larger clone lies one base from this, so it may be a read error. This chain uses TRBV27 with TRBJ1-1, with D perhaps matching TRBD1 (5 bases). The germline gives CDR1 MNHEY, CDR2 SMNVEV (reference sequence). There are 14 residues in the CDR3. CDR3 sequence: CAGRALDSNTEAFF. The CDR3 bases are TGTGCCGGCAGGGCCCTCGATTCGAACACTGAAGCTTTCTTT.

This rearrangement joins TRBV19 to TRBJ2-7; 7 bases map to TRBD1. This CDR3 spans 13 amino acids. The V segment lost 5 bases and the J segment 3 bases; nucleotides outside the gene matches: 4. In germline, CDR1 is LNHDA, CDR2 SQIVND (reference sequence). The DNA of the CDR3 is TGTGCCAGTAGTCATGGACAGGACTACGAGCAGTACTTC. This gives the protein CASSHGQDYEQYF.

V usage is TRBV28 and J usage is TRBJ1-5; D gene uncertain. Germline CDR1 is MDHEN and CDR2 is SYDVKM. V dropped 8 bases and J dropped 7 bases, with 18 bases sitting between them. The CDR3 is made up of 14 amino acids. The CDR3 DNA follows: TGTGCCAGCGAACCTATAGTAGGTAGGCAGCCCCAGCATTTT. This translates into CASEPIVGRQPQHF. The full variable domain, completed using reference TRBV28 and TRBJ1-5, is DVKVTQSSRYLVKRTGEKVFLECVQDMDHENMFWYRQDPGLGLRLIYFSYDVKMKEKGDIPEGYSVSREKKERFSLILESASTNQTSMYLCASEPIVGRQPQHFGDGTRLSIL.

The sample holds a few counts of this clonotype. J is TRBJ2-2 and V is TRBV6-5, with D perhaps TRBD2 (6 bases). CDR1 and CDR2 from the germline V gene are MNHEY and SVGAGI. V lost 1 base, J lost 4 bases, and 10 bases lay in between. CDR3 size: 15 residues. CDR3 residues: CASSYWRGTTGELFF. The CDR3 DNA reads TGTGCCAGCAGTTACTGGCGGGGAACCACCGGGGAGCTGTTTTTT.

This clonotype was recorded at least ten times. V usage is TRBV11-1 and J usage is TRBJ2-1, with no clear D. This CDR3 region has 13 residues. Per the germline V gene, CDR1 is SGHAT and CDR2 is FQDESV (reference sequence). V dropped 2 bases and J dropped 9 bases, with 11 bases sitting between them. The CDR3 coding sequence is TGTGCCAGCAGCTTAAAAGTCGGCGTTGAGCAGTTCTTC. Protein: CASSLKVGVEQFF. The whole variable domain, remainder taken from reference TRBV11-1 and TRBJ2-1, is EAEVAQSPRYKITEKSQAVAFWCDPISGHATLYWYRQILGQGPELLVQFQDESVVDDSQLPKDRFSAERLKGVDSTLKIQPAELGDSAMYLCASSLKVGVEQFFGPGTRLTVL.

This clonotype was seen many times. The chain carries TRBV12-3 or TRBV12-4 and TRBJ2-1; unclear D gene. V was trimmed by 3 bases and J by 4 bases, leaving 19 bases between them. This CDR3 has 17 amino acids. CDR3 sequence (DNA): TGTGCCAGCAGTTTTAACCCTATTGTAGTCCTGTACAATGAGCAGTTCTTC. Translated, it gives CASSFNPIVVLYNEQFF.

This chain connects TRBV12-5 to TRBJ2-3; perhaps TRBD2 as D (6 bases). This CDR3 has 16 residues. Per the germline V gene, CDR1 is LGHNT and CDR2 is FRNRAP. Trimming took off 6 bases at V and 2 bases at J, with 18 bases between the two ends. CDR3 in amino acids: CASGPESGGTTDTQYF. In DNA, the CDR3 is TGTGCTAGTGGGCCCGAATCGGGCGGGACCACAGATACGCAGTATTTT.

This clonotype showed up many times. The chain uses TRBV12-3 or TRBV12-4 and TRBJ2-1; no firm D call. This CDR3 is built from 15 residues. V lost 3 bases and J 0 bases, leaving 9 bases between the germline ends. The chain's CDR3 is CASSFPEDSYNEQFF. In DNA form, the CDR3 reads TGTGCCAGCAGTTTTCCGGAAGACTCCTACAATGAGCAGTTCTTC.

This clonotype has at least ten counts. The chain has TRBV20-1 and TRBJ2-1, with TRBD1 matching over 10 bases. The CDR3 has 15 residues. The ends lost 2 bases at V and 8 bases at J; junction bases unmatched: 9. Looked up from germline, CDR1 is DFQATT and CDR2 is SNEGSKA (reference sequence). CDR3 nucleotide sequence: TGCAGTGCTAGAAATTGGGGACAGGGGAGAGATGAGCAGTTCTTC. Amino acid sequence: CSARNWGQGRDEQFF.

Regarding this clonotype: This may be a read error, as it is one base from a much larger clone. This chain uses TRBV3-1 with TRBJ1-2, with 8 bases lining up with TRBD1. The CDR3 totals 15 residues. Per germline, CDR1 LGHDT and CDR2 YNNKEL (reference sequence). The CDR3 reads CASSQVPGGALGYAF. The CDR3 DNA reads as TGTGCCAGCAGCCAAGTGCCAGGGGGCGCGTTAGGCTACGCCTTC. Looking up the rest from reference TRBV3-1 and TRBJ1-2 gives the full variable domain: DTAVSQTPKYLVTQMGNDKSIKCEQNLGHDTMYWYKQDSKKFLKIMFSYNNKELIINETVPNRFSPKSPDKAHLNLHINSLELGDSAVYFCASSQVPGGALGYAFGSGTRLTVV.

The V call is TRBV2, the J call TRBJ1-5, with a weak D call TRBD1 (6 bases). V dropped 2 bases and J dropped 6 bases, with 14 bases sitting between them. Germline assignment: CDR1 SNHLY and CDR2 FYNNEI. This CDR3 region has 15 residues. The chain's CDR3 is CASSENRERGQPQHF. The CDR3, as DNA: TGTGCCAGCAGTGAAAACAGGGAAAGGGGTCAGCCCCAGCATTTT.

The chain recombines TRBV29-1 with TRBJ1-5; 8 bases map to TRBD1. Germline values: CDR1 SQVTM, CDR2 ANQGSEA. With V trimmed by 6 bases and J by 4 bases, 8 bases remained unmatched. The CDR3 is 14 amino acids. The CDR3 sequence is CSVRQGSGNQPQHF. CDR3 DNA: TGCAGCGTCAGACAGGGGAGTGGTAATCAGCCCCAGCATTTT.

At least ten counts were recorded for this clonotype. This chain connects TRBV7-8 to TRBJ1-2; D unresolved. Germline values: CDR1 SGHVS, CDR2 FQNEAQ. This CDR3 region has 14 residues. The V end was cut by 1 base, the J end by 6 bases, with 12 bases between. This CDR3 reads CASSLGTVGDGYTF. The CDR3 nucleotides are TGTGCCAGCAGCTTAGGAACAGTCGGGGATGGCTACACCTTC.

This clonotype was recorded many times. V is TRBV12-3 or TRBV12-4 and J is TRBJ1-3, with a weak D call TRBD1 (6 bases). V was clipped by 5 bases and J by 4 bases, with 12 bases between them. The CDR3 consists of 14 residues. The DNA for the CDR3 is TGTGCCAGCAGTATAGGGGGATACGGAAACACCATATATTTT. Translation: CASSIGGYGNTIYF.

This clonotype showed up many times. In DNA form, the CDR3 reads TGCAGTGCTAGAGACCCTCTGGGGGGCGAGCAGTACTTC. Encoded protein: CSARDPLGGEQYF. The V call is TRBV20-1, the J call TRBJ2-7, with D maybe TRBD2 (6 bases). Germline V lookup: CDR1 DFQATT, CDR2 SNEGSKA (reference sequence). Trimming took 0 bases from V and 6 from J, leaving 12 bases between them. The CDR3 runs 13 residues.

This clonotype was observed many times. J is TRBJ2-2 and V is TRBV2; TRBD1 matches 9 bases. The ends lost 11 bases at V and 3 bases at J; junction bases unmatched: 7. Germline CDR1 and CDR2: SNHLY and FYNNEI. The CDR3 spans 14 residues. Here the CDR3 reads CAGQRQGDTGELFF. In nucleotides, the CDR3 is TGTGCCGGACAAAGACAGGGGGACACCGGGGAGCTGTTTTTT.

The chain has TRBV4-1 and TRBJ2-1; D not resolved. Germline CDR1 and CDR2: MGHRA and YSYEKL. This CDR3 comprises 13 residues. Trimming cost V 0 bases and J 6 bases, with 6 bases left between them. The CDR3 reads CASSQDFLNEQFF. CDR3 sequence (DNA): TGCGCCAGCAGCCAAGATTTCCTCAATGAGCAGTTCTTC.